The T cell receptor beta chain under discussion was sequenced for a study of blood T cell repertoires in COVID-19. Study-wide context: Nucleic acid was either cDNA or gDNA, and it came from T cells, B-cell-depleted T cells, or PBMCs.

Germline V gene lookup returns CDR1 KGHSH and CDR2 LQKENI. Trimming left V 3 bases short and J 3 bases short, with 11 bases between. The CDR3 consists of 14 residues. Sequencing used immunoSEQ multiplex PCR; TCRdb keeps in-frame clones, though not all of them. The repertoire holds roughly 99,000 clones, with approximately 88% as singletons. Worth noting for this clone: Other nucleotide sequences in the sample specify the same CDR3.

The TCR was taken from a man aged 50 to 60 with active or convalescent COVID-19. Input material: peripheral blood. This chain joins TRBV18 and TRBJ1-1; possibly TRBD1 for D (5 bases). CDR3 bases: TGTGCCAGCTCACCCCAGGGCGGGGACACTGAAGCTTTCTTT. Its translation is CASSPQGGDTEAFF. Variable domain in full (rest from reference TRBV18 and TRBJ1-1): NAGVMQNPRHLVRRRGQEARLRCSPMKGHSHVYWYRQLPEEGLKFMVYLQKENIIDESGMPKERFSAEFPKEGPSILRIQQVVRGDSAAYFCASSPQGGDTEAFFGQGTRLTVV.